Listed here are 25 T cell receptor beta chains from one sample, sequenced in a study of neurological immune-mediated disorders (dated by TCRdb to the late 2010s). The library was built by means of 5' RACE. Sequenced using an Illumina HiSeq 2500. TCRdb reworked the public reads: Q25 trimming with fastp, MiXCR clone assembly, productive beta chains retained. CDR3 protein sequences are deduplicated, and each keeps its most common genes and DNA. The table for this sample lists 30,000 to 35,000 distinct CDR3 sequences; approximately 22% of them were counted only once. Of the sample, just under 30% falls within the top ten clones. Specimen: CD4+ T cells from blood. The receptors originated from a man aged 50-60 years with HTLV-1-associated myelopathy (HAM/TSP).

This clonotype was picked up many times. The V gene is TRBV4-1, the J gene TRBJ1-1; D may be TRBD1 (5 bases). Germline assignment: CDR1 MGHRA and CDR2 YSYEKL. The CDR3 is 14 amino acids. Trimming took 4 bases from V and 8 from J, leaving 17 bases between them. The CDR3, as DNA: TGCGCCAGCAGCCGAGCTACCGGGACGACCGAAGCTTTCTTT. Amino acid sequence: CASSRATGTTEAFF.

This clonotype was seen at least ten times. The V call is TRBV7-2, the J call TRBJ1-1, with 8 bases fitting TRBD1. In germline, CDR1 is SGHTA, CDR2 FQGNSA. CDR3 length: 15 amino acids. J gave up 4 bases and V 5 bases, and 9 bases lay outside the gene matches. Written as DNA, the CDR3 is TGTGCCAGCAGCAGGCAGGGGGCTCGGAGCACTGAAGCTTTCTTT. Its translation: CASSRQGARSTEAFF.

This clonotype has a count of ten or more. CDR3 nucleotides: TGTGCCAGCAGCTGGTCGGGGCGGTCTAGCACAGATACGCAGTATTTT. This sequence encodes CASSWSGRSSTDTQYF. V usage is TRBV5-5 and J usage is TRBJ2-3; the D gene could be TRBD1 or TRBD2 (5 bases each). Germline loops: CDR1 SGHKS, CDR2 YYEKEE (reference sequence). V was shortened by 3 bases and J by 0 bases, with 14 bases between the two germline ends. This CDR3 is built from 16 residues.

Many counts were recorded for this clonotype. This chain connects TRBV5-1 to TRBJ2-5; D remains unclear. CDR3 length: 13 residues. With 1 base removed from V and 3 bases from J, the gap between germline ends came to 7 bases. CDR1 is SGHRS and CDR2 is YFSETQ in the germline V gene. Here the CDR3 reads CASSLNFEETQYF. CDR3 sequence (DNA): TGCGCCAGCAGCTTGAACTTCGAAGAGACCCAGTACTTC. Looking up the rest from reference TRBV5-1 and TRBJ2-5 gives the full variable domain: KAGVTQTPRYLIKTRGQQVTLSCSPISGHRSVSWYQQTPGQGLQFLFEYFSETQRNKGNFPGRFSGRQFSNSRSEMNVSTLELGDSALYLCASSLNFEETQYFGPGTRLLVL.

The rearrangement links TRBV29-1 to TRBJ2-1; D assignment may be TRBD1 or TRBD2 (5 bases each). There are 12 residues in the CDR3. V dropped 5 bases and J dropped 7 bases, with 12 bases sitting between them. Germline V lookup: CDR1 SQVTM, CDR2 ANQGSEA. The DNA of the CDR3 is TGCAGCGTTTTGGGTTGGGGGAATGAGCAGTTCTTC. It encodes CSVLGWGNEQFF.

The gene calls are TRBV20-1 and TRBJ1-1; no clear D gene. The germline V gene encodes CDR1 DFQATT and CDR2 SNEGSKA (reference sequence). The CDR3 is 8 residues long. In DNA, the CDR3 is TGCAGCCTCCCTGAAGCTTTCTTT. This gives the protein CSLPEAFF.

This clonotype appeared many times. This rearrangement joins TRBV3-1 to TRBJ1-1, with D unclear. V was clipped by 7 bases and J by 5 bases, with 14 bases between them. The CDR3 length is 13 residues. CDR1 is LGHDT and CDR2 is YNNKEL in the germline V gene (reference sequence). CDR3 amino acids: CASTTHGDTEAFF. CDR3 nucleotide sequence: TGTGCCAGCACTACACACGGGGATACTGAAGCTTTCTTT. Looking up the rest from reference TRBV3-1 and TRBJ1-1 gives the full variable domain: DTAVSQTPKYLVTQMGNDKSIKCEQNLGHDTMYWYKQDSKKFLKIMFSYNNKELIINETVPNRFSPKSPDKAHLNLHINSLELGDSAVYFCASTTHGDTEAFFGQGTRLTVV.

This clonotype has a handful of counts. The genes are TRBV7-9 and TRBJ2-6; D unresolved. Germline loops: CDR1 SEHNR, CDR2 FQNEAQ (reference sequence). V shed 2 bases and J shed 0 bases, with 2 bases lying between them. CDR3 length: 14 residues. This chain's CDR3 is CASSLFSGANVLTF. The CDR3 nucleotides are TGTGCCAGCAGCTTATTCTCTGGGGCCAACGTCCTGACTTTC.

Ten or more counts support this clonotype. This chain connects TRBV9 to TRBJ1-2, with D uncertain. This CDR3 spans 14 amino acids. Germline V lookup: CDR1 SGDLS, CDR2 YYNGEE. Trimming took off 4 bases at V and 0 bases at J, with 10 bases between the two ends. CDR3 nucleotide sequence: TGTGCCAGCAGCCTCCCCGGGGCTAACTATGGCTACACCTTC. It codes for CASSLPGANYGYTF. The full variable domain, with the rest looked up from reference TRBV9 and TRBJ1-2, is DSGVTQTPKHLITATGQRVTLRCSPRSGDLSVYWYQQSLDQGLQFLIQYYNGEERAKGNILERFSAQQFPDLHSELNLSSLELGDSALYFCASSLPGANYGYTFGSGTRLTVV.

This clonotype was seen ten or more times. The chain is built from TRBV5-6 and TRBJ1-1, with TRBD1 identical over 7 bases. Germline CDR1 reads SGHDT; CDR2 reads YYEEEE. V shed 1 base and J 2 bases; nucleotides not matched to a gene: 8. The CDR3 has 16 residues. CDR3 loop: CASSLLPGQPNTEAFF. CDR3 bases: TGTGCCAGCAGCTTGTTGCCGGGACAGCCAAACACTGAAGCTTTCTTT.

The rearrangement uses TRBV20-1 and TRBJ2-5; TRBD1 aligns across 9 bases. This CDR3 is built from 13 residues. Trimming removed 6 bases from V and 3 bases from J; junction bases left unmatched: 5. Looked up from germline, CDR1 is DFQATT and CDR2 is SNEGSKA (reference sequence). The CDR3 DNA reads as TGCAGTGCCCCCCGGGACAGGGAAGAGACCCAGTACTTC. Protein sequence: CSAPRDREETQYF.

There are many counts of this clonotype. The V gene is TRBV29-1, the J gene TRBJ2-5; 12 bases fit TRBD1. The length of the CDR3 is 14 residues. CDR1 is SQVTM, CDR2 ANQGSEA, per germline. The junction had 7 bases not matched to a gene; V was cut back by 6 bases and J by 5 bases. The CDR3 protein is CSVGQGAGRETQYF. The CDR3 DNA is TGCAGCGTGGGACAGGGGGCCGGGCGGGAGACCCAGTACTTC.

This clonotype has ten or more counts. The chain employs TRBV7-2 and TRBJ1-5; 9 bases are a match to TRBD1. With 6 bases clipped from V and 6 bases from J, the junction kept 6 bases outside the gene matches. The CDR3 is 14 residues long. From germline, CDR1 is SGHTA and CDR2 FQGNSA. CDR3 region: CASRFTGGGQPQHF. The CDR3, as DNA: TGTGCCAGCAGGTTTACAGGGGGCGGTCAGCCCCAGCATTTT.

The gene calls are TRBV11-2 and TRBJ2-4, with D unresolved. TRBJ2-7 explains the end of the DNA better; the J call may be wrong. CDR3 length: 12 amino acids. Germline CDR1 and CDR2: SGHAT and FQNNGV. The CDR3 region has the DNA TGTGCCAGCAGCTCCCGACCCTACGAGCAGTACTTC. Residues: CASSSRPYEQYF.

This clonotype was counted at least ten times. The V call is TRBV11-1, the J call TRBJ2-5; TRBD1 matches at 9 bases. J gave up 5 bases and V 5 bases, and 9 bases lay outside the gene matches. The CDR3 consists of 15 residues. Germline V gives CDR1 SGHAT, CDR2 FQDESV (reference sequence). The CDR3 bases are TGTGCCAGCAGCGCGTCGGGACAGGGTGTGGAGACCCAGTACTTC. Its translation: CASSASGQGVETQYF.

With regard to this clonotype: The DNA is omitted, as the CDR3 cannot be located on it reliably, and the CDR3 follows TCRdb's listing. V and J are TRBV3-1 and TRBJ2-5; the table gives TRBD1 as D, unverified against the DNA. The CDR3 is made up of 24 amino acids, end residues included. CDR1 is LGHDT, CDR2 YNNKEL, per germline (reference sequence). CDR3 amino acids: CASSRDGASSYNEQFFGPGETQYF.

This clonotype was recorded many times. The rearrangement joins TRBV3-1 to TRBJ2-1, with 15 bases fitting TRBD2. Looked up from germline, CDR1 is LGHDT and CDR2 is YNNKEL (reference sequence). Germline trimming cut 4 bases from V and 8 bases from J; bases unmatched to any gene: 3. The CDR3 runs to 15 residues. In nucleotides, the CDR3 is TGTGCCAGCAGCCGGACTAGCGGGGGGGCCTATGAGCAGTTCTTC. Its translation: CASSRTSGGAYEQFF.

This rearrangement joins TRBV11-2 to TRBJ2-7; maybe TRBD1 (5 bases). Per the germline V gene, CDR1 is SGHAT and CDR2 is FQNNGV. The CDR3 contains 13 residues. Trimming pared 5 bases from V and 2 bases from J, leaving 10 bases between. This chain's CDR3 is CASSGWGAYEQYF. CDR3 DNA: TGTGCCAGCAGCGGATGGGGCGCCTACGAGCAGTACTTC.

Ten or more counts support this clonotype. This chain connects TRBV5-1 to TRBJ2-5; 7 bases match TRBD1. Per the germline V gene, CDR1 is SGHRS and CDR2 is YFSETQ. Trimming took 4 bases from V and 2 from J; bases not matched to a gene: 11. This CDR3 contains 16 residues. The DNA of the CDR3 is TGCGCCAGCAGCCCGGCGACAGGGCCACCTCAAGAGACCCAGTACTTC. Its translation: CASSPATGPPQETQYF. Filled out from reference TRBV5-1 and TRBJ2-5, the complete variable domain reads KAGVTQTPRYLIKTRGQQVTLSCSPISGHRSVSWYQQTPGQGLQFLFEYFSETQRNKGNFPGRFSGRQFSNSRSEMNVSTLELGDSALYLCASSPATGPPQETQYFGPGTRLLVL.

The rearrangement joins TRBV20-1 to TRBJ2-2, with D possibly being TRBD2 (5 bases). Trimming took 2 bases from V and 6 from J, leaving 13 bases between them. The CDR3 length is 14 residues. Germline lookup yields CDR1 DFQATT and CDR2 SNEGSKA (reference sequence). CDR3 loop: CSARYPGKAGELFF. The CDR3 bases are TGCAGTGCTAGATATCCGGGGAAGGCCGGGGAGCTGTTTTTT.

The table lists this clonotype with many counts. The chain joins TRBV3-1 to TRBJ2-7; D may be TRBD2 (5 bases). Germline lookup yields CDR1 LGHDT and CDR2 YNNKEL (reference sequence). The ends were cut back, 4 bases at V and 7 bases at J, with 20 bases in the middle. The CDR3 runs 15 residues. The CDR3 spells CASSREGPPSWEQYF. For the CDR3, the DNA is TGTGCCAGCAGCCGAGAGGGCCCACCCTCGTGGGAGCAGTACTTC.

In its sample, this clonotype was seen many times. The J gene is TRBJ1-4, the V gene TRBV10-2; D is possibly TRBD1 (6 bases). V was trimmed by 3 bases and J by 4 bases, leaving 9 bases between them. The CDR3 extends over 14 amino acids. The germline V gene encodes CDR1 WSHSY and CDR2 SAAADI. CDR3 amino acids: CASSEQGDNEKLFF. The CDR3 DNA reads as TGCGCCAGCAGTGAACAGGGAGATAATGAAAAACTGTTTTTT.

The V and J genes are TRBV28 and TRBJ2-7; D gene unclear. V shed 2 bases and J shed 2 bases, with 10 bases lying between them. The germline gives CDR1 MDHEN, CDR2 SYDVKM. The CDR3 is made up of 14 amino acids. The CDR3 reads CASSLRAGTYEQYF. Here the CDR3 DNA reads TGTGCCAGCAGTTTAAGGGCAGGCACCTACGAGCAGTACTTC.

The chain combines TRBV7-2 with TRBJ1-4; 8 bases align to TRBD1. With V trimmed by 6 bases and J by 7 bases, 10 bases remained unmatched. The CDR3 totals 15 residues. CDR1 and CDR2 (germline): SGHTA, FQGNSA. CDR3 loop: CASRANQGTGEKLFF. In nucleotides, the CDR3 is TGTGCCAGCAGGGCTAATCAGGGGACAGGTGAAAAACTGTTTTTT. The full variable domain, completed using reference TRBV7-2 and TRBJ1-4, is GAGVSQSPSNKVTEKGKDVELRCDPISGHTALYWYRQSLGQGLEFLIYFQGNSAPDKSGLPSDRFSAERTGGSVSTLTIQRTQQEDSAVYLCASRANQGTGEKLFFGSGTQLSVL.

In this sample, this clonotype turned up many times. V and J are TRBV7-3 and TRBJ2-3; no definite D call. The CDR3 has 15 residues. Germline lookup yields CDR1 SGHTA and CDR2 FQGTGA. The germline V and J ends were trimmed by 3 bases and 6 bases, with 16 bases remaining between them. The CDR3 spells CASSFQGLERDTQYF. As DNA, the CDR3 is TGTGCCAGCAGCTTCCAAGGCCTGGAACGGGATACGCAGTATTTT.